This passage covers 31 T cell receptor beta chains from one sample sequenced in a study of T cells in Graves' hyperthyroidism and ophthalmopathy. There were TCR beta CDR3 regions amplified from RNA transcripts. During a first-round RT-PCR of the TCR CDR3, the HTBI primer set was used. TCRdb passed the multiplex PCR reads through MiXCR, listing each CDR3 protein once. This repertoire shows hundreds of thousands of distinct CDR3 sequences, roughly 15% found once; its top ten account for around 4.5%. Sequenced input: blood. The source of these receptors is a woman aged 40 to 50 with Graves' ophthalmopathy.

This clonotype has a handful of counts. The chain combines TRBV13 with TRBJ1-2, with D maybe TRBD1 (6 bases). Looked up from germline, CDR1 is PRHDT and CDR2 is FYEKMQ (reference sequence). The CDR3 runs to 14 residues. Trimming left V 5 bases short and J 2 bases short, with 12 bases between. CDR3 nucleotide sequence: TGTGCCAGCAGCGCGGACAGATCCAACTATGGCTACACCTTC. It yields the protein CASSADRSNYGYTF.

This clonotype was observed at least ten times. The rearrangement joins TRBV20-1 to TRBJ1-2; a possible D gene is TRBD1 (6 bases). The CDR3 covers 13 residues. The V gene lost 3 bases and the J gene lost 7 bases, with 15 bases spanning the gap. Germline CDR1 reads DFQATT; CDR2 reads SNEGSKA (reference sequence). The CDR3 DNA reads TGCAGTGCTAGCAATTGGGGGGGCAGTGGCTACACCTTC. As protein: CSASNWGGSGYTF.

V usage is TRBV3-1 and J usage is TRBJ2-7, with D possibly matching TRBD1 (6 bases). The V end was cut by 4 bases, the J end by 3 bases, with 16 bases between. CDR1 and CDR2 from the germline V gene are LGHDT and YNNKEL (reference sequence). The CDR3 length is 15 residues. The DNA of the CDR3 is TGTGCCAGCAGCCGCGACCCGGGACATCTCTACGAGCAGTACTTC. The encoded protein is CASSRDPGHLYEQYF.

This clonotype was observed a handful of times. This sequence joins TRBV20-1 and TRBJ1-5; no firm D call. Trimming cost V 4 bases and J 5 bases, with 12 bases left between them. The CDR3 spans 13 residues. From germline, CDR1 is DFQATT and CDR2 SNEGSKA (reference sequence). The CDR3 DNA is TGCAGTGCTATAGGGCAGGCCGATCAGCCCCAGCATTTT. Translation: CSAIGQADQPQHF.

This clonotype was seen ten or more times. The V call is TRBV6-2 or TRBV6-3, the J call TRBJ2-7; D is possibly TRBD1 (5 bases). Between the trimmed V and J ends, which lost 5 bases and 4 bases, there was a span of 6 bases. The CDR3 is made up of 11 amino acids. The germline V gene encodes CDR1 MNHEY and CDR2 SVGEGT. CDR3 protein: CASSRQYEQYF. The CDR3 coding sequence is TGTGCCAGCAGTCGACAGTACGAGCAGTACTTC.

This clonotype appeared many times. The chain has TRBV5-1 and TRBJ1-1, with D hard to call. The germline CDR1 and CDR2 sequences are SGHRS and YFSETQ. The CDR3 is made up of 14 amino acids. V was pared by 1 base and J by 1 base, with 8 bases between. The DNA of the CDR3 is TGCGCCAGCAGCTTGACTAACTGGAACACTGAAGCTTTCTTT. The encoded protein is CASSLTNWNTEAFF.

This clonotype occurred many times. The genes are TRBV6-1 and TRBJ1-2; D not certain. Trimming stripped 6 bases from V and 3 bases from J, with 5 bases between. Germline CDR1 is MNHNS and CDR2 is SASEGT. CDR3 size: 11 residues. CDR3 sequence: CASRTDYGYTF. Here the CDR3 DNA reads TGTGCCAGCAGGACGGACTATGGCTACACCTTC.

This clonotype was counted ten times or more. This chain links TRBV28 with TRBJ1-3; D might be TRBD1 (5 bases). Germline V gene lookup returns CDR1 MDHEN and CDR2 SYDVKM. The CDR3 contains 13 residues. V was pared by 8 bases and J by 4 bases, with 12 bases between. Here the CDR3 reads CASGRGSGNTIYF. CDR3 in DNA: TGTGCCAGCGGCCGGGGGTCCGGAAACACCATATATTTT.

This clonotype came up many times. This chain joins TRBV27 and TRBJ1-2; D may be TRBD1 (5 bases). Germline V gene data show CDR1 as MNHEY and CDR2 as SMNVEV (reference sequence). Trimming took 4 bases from V and 7 from J, leaving 19 bases between them. CDR3 length equals 15 residues. The CDR3 is CASSSRPGEGAGYTF. CDR3 in DNA: TGTGCCAGCAGTTCCCGTCCGGGGGAAGGCGCTGGCTACACCTTC.

This clonotype was counted at least ten times. V usage is TRBV6-5 and J usage is TRBJ2-2, with a possible D match to TRBD1 (6 bases). The CDR3 has 16 residues. Germline-derived CDR1 and CDR2 are MNHEY and SVGAGI. Trimming took 4 bases from V and 3 from J, leaving 15 bases between them. The CDR3 reads CASSSTRDTYTGELFF. The CDR3 DNA reads TGTGCCAGCAGTTCAACCCGGGACACCTACACCGGGGAGCTGTTTTTT.

This sequence joins TRBV10-3 and TRBJ2-2, with D possibly TRBD1 on 6 matching bases. The CDR3 has 15 amino acids. The V gene's germline CDR1 is ENHRY and CDR2 SYGVKD. V lost 2 bases and J 5 bases, leaving 12 bases between the germline ends. The DNA of the CDR3 is TGTGCCATCAGTGAGGAGACAGGACAAACCGGGGAGCTGTTTTTT. This sequence encodes CAISEETGQTGELFF.

This clonotype was picked up many times. The chain is built from TRBV4-2 and TRBJ2-2, with 9 bases identical to TRBD2. The CDR3 sequence is 15 residues long. Germline-derived CDR1 and CDR2 are LGHNA and YNFKEQ. The V and J ends lost 1 base and 5 bases, in that order; junction bases with no gene match: 2. The chain's CDR3 is CASSQGLAVTGELFF. The CDR3 nucleotides are TGTGCCAGCAGCCAAGGACTAGCGGTTACCGGGGAGCTGTTTTTT.

The J gene is TRBJ1-1, the V gene TRBV7-2, with D maybe TRBD1 (6 bases). The CDR3 extends over 14 amino acids. Trimming shortened V by 3 bases and J by 7 bases, and 15 bases separated the two germline ends. The germline gives CDR1 SGHTA, CDR2 FQGNSA. DNA for the CDR3: TGTGCCAGCAGCTTTTATCTTGGGGGCAGTGAAGCTTTCTTT. Protein: CASSFYLGGSEAFF.

The rearrangement uses TRBV28 and TRBJ2-3; D is uncertain. CDR1 and CDR2 from the germline V gene are MDHEN and SYDVKM. With 2 bases removed from V and 8 bases from J, the gap between germline ends came to 11 bases. The length of the CDR3 is 13 residues. The CDR3 reads CASSLNTVVTQYF. The CDR3, as DNA: TGTGCCAGCAGTTTAAATACGGTGGTTACGCAGTATTTT.

This clonotype has a count of ten or more. The chain employs TRBV19 and TRBJ1-1, with D perhaps matching TRBD1 (5 bases). Germline CDR1 reads LNHDA; CDR2 reads SQIVND (reference sequence). V was pared by 5 bases and J by 0 bases, with 10 bases between. The length of the CDR3 is 14 residues. Here the CDR3 reads CASSVDTMNTEAFF. DNA of the CDR3: TGTGCCAGTAGTGTGGACACCATGAACACTGAAGCTTTCTTT.

This clonotype has a count of ten or more. This chain joins TRBV28 and TRBJ1-2, with 8 bases fitting TRBD1. The CDR3 runs to 13 residues. Germline lookup yields CDR1 MDHEN and CDR2 SYDVKM. Unmatched junction bases numbered 8, after V lost 7 bases and J lost 7 bases. CDR3 in DNA: TGTGCCAGCAAGGGTCAGGGGGCGGGTGGCTACACCTTC. Translating it yields CASKGQGAGGYTF.

The chain has TRBV12-3 or TRBV12-4 and TRBJ2-1; no firm D call. The CDR3 extends over 15 amino acids. Trimming removed 7 bases from V and 0 bases from J, with 13 bases in between. This CDR3 is CASIISSSSYNEQFF. The CDR3 DNA follows: TGTGCCAGCATTATTAGCAGCAGCTCCTACAATGAGCAGTTCTTC.

This clonotype was seen repeatedly, ten times or more. This rearrangement joins TRBV4-1 to TRBJ2-5; 9 positions match TRBD2. Germline lookup yields CDR1 MGHRA and CDR2 YSYEKL. The CDR3 totals 19 residues. The ends lost 4 bases at V and 4 bases at J; junction bases unmatched: 19. CDR3 sequence: CASSRTLGTSRDRLETQYF. The DNA for the CDR3 is TGCGCCAGCAGCCGAACCCTTGGGACTAGCAGGGATCGGTTAGAGACCCAGTACTTC.

This clonotype was counted many times. V is TRBV20-1 and J is TRBJ2-2; TRBD1 matches at 7 bases. This CDR3 comprises 12 residues. CDR1 and CDR2 (germline): DFQATT, SNEGSKA (reference sequence). CDR3 nucleotide sequence: TGCAGAGGGGGCGGGTTAGGCGGGGAGCTGTTTTTT. This translates into CRGGGLGGELFF.

This clonotype was detected ten times or more. This chain links TRBV12-3 or TRBV12-4 with TRBJ1-5; 9 bases are shared with TRBD1. V lost 6 bases to trimming and J lost 3 bases; unmatched junction nucleotides: 6. CDR3 size: 15 residues. DNA for the CDR3: TGTGCCAGCAGCGCGGGACAGGGTGCCAATCAGCCCCAGCATTTT. Its translation: CASSAGQGANQPQHF.

Regarding this clonotype: The missing conserved phenylalanine or tryptophan at the end of this CDR3 makes a read error likely. The chain uses TRBV20-1 and TRBJ1-1, with TRBD1 identical over 7 bases. CDR3 length: 13 residues. Germline assignment: CDR1 DFQATT and CDR2 SNEGSKA (reference sequence). V dropped 6 bases and J dropped 1; count of bases not matched to a gene: 5. CDR3 loop: CSAIRDRNTEAFL. CDR3 DNA: TGCAGTGCCATTCGGGACAGGAACACTGAAGCTTTCCTT.

This clonotype was recorded only once. This chain joins TRBV20-1 and TRBJ2-7, with D possibly matching TRBD1 (5 bases). The CDR3 sequence is 14 residues long. Germline assignment: CDR1 DFQATT and CDR2 SNEGSKA (reference sequence). V dropped 4 bases and J dropped 4 bases, with 17 bases sitting between them. In nucleotides, the CDR3 is TGCAGTGCTATAGGGGATTTCGTGAGATACGAGCAGTACTTC. Translating it yields CSAIGDFVRYEQYF.

This clonotype was found many times. The chain links TRBV6-2 or TRBV6-3 to TRBJ2-7; D is ambiguous. The V and J ends lost 8 bases and 5 bases respectively, with 16 bases between them. Germline assignment: CDR1 MNHEY and CDR2 SVGEGT. This CDR3 is 13 amino acids long. The CDR3 here is CASGHELWNEQYF. The CDR3, as DNA: TGTGCCAGCGGTCACGAGCTGTGGAACGAGCAGTACTTC.

The chain is built from TRBV2 and TRBJ1-5; D uncertain. Trimming pared 4 bases from V and 5 bases from J, leaving 9 bases between. The germline V gene has CDR1 SNHLY and CDR2 FYNNEI. This CDR3 has 13 residues. Written as DNA, the CDR3 is TGTGCCAGCAGTGGGCAGACATATCAGCCCCAGCATTTT. Its protein is CASSGQTYQPQHF.

The chain joins TRBV7-2 to TRBJ2-2; TRBD1 matches 8 bases. The V gene end was trimmed by 5 bases and the J gene end by 7 bases; junction bases not matched to a gene: 9. The CDR3 length is 15 residues. The germline V gene has CDR1 SGHTA and CDR2 FQGNSA. The CDR3 coding sequence is TGTGCCAGCAGCCGGGACAGGACCCACATCGGGGAGCTGTTTTTT. Translating gives CASSRDRTHIGELFF.

The V call is TRBV10-3, the J call TRBJ1-2, with TRBD1 matching over 8 bases. The germline V gene encodes CDR1 ENHRY and CDR2 SYGVKD. The V segment lost 6 bases and the J segment 2 bases; nucleotides outside the gene matches: 5. The CDR3 is 14 residues long. The CDR3 DNA sequence: TGTGCCATCAGGGGACAGGAGCTCAACTATGGCTACACCTTC. It specifies CAIRGQELNYGYTF.

This clonotype was seen ten or more times. A much larger clone lies one base from this, so it may be a read error. V and J are TRBV28 and TRBJ2-7, with D tentatively TRBD2 (6 bases). Germline CDR1 and CDR2: MDHEN and SYDVKM. The CDR3 contains 13 residues. For the CDR3, the DNA is TGTGCCAGCAGTTTATTGGGAGGCTACGAGCGGTACTTC. Translating gives CASSLLGGYERYF. The variable domain in full, with the rest retrieved from reference TRBV28 and TRBJ2-7, is DVKVTQSSRYLVKRTGEKVFLECVQDMDHENMFWYRQDPGLGLRLIYFSYDVKMKEKGDIPEGYSVSREKKERFSLILESASTNQTSMYLCASSLLGGYERYFGPGTRLTVT.

This clonotype has at least ten counts. V and J are TRBV10-3 and TRBJ2-5; 7 nucleotides match TRBD1. The CDR3 runs to 15 residues. Trimming cost V 10 bases and J 7 bases; bases outside gene matches: 18. Germline V gene lookup returns CDR1 ENHRY and CDR2 SYGVKD. The CDR3 loop reads CATTDLGGPGGTQYF. The CDR3 DNA sequence: TGTGCCACCACCGACTTAGGGGGCCCAGGAGGGACCCAGTACTTC.

This clonotype was seen repeatedly, ten times or more. The chain is built from TRBV12-3 or TRBV12-4 and TRBJ1-1; D might be TRBD1 (5 bases). V lost 7 bases, J lost 1 base, and 13 bases lay in between. There are 14 residues in the CDR3. CDR3 sequence: CASTRGTANTEAFF. The CDR3 DNA reads TGTGCCAGCACCCGTGGGACCGCGAACACTGAAGCTTTCTTT.

This chain connects TRBV9 to TRBJ2-4, with D possibly matching TRBD2 (5 bases). V was shortened by 2 bases and J by 3 bases, with 9 bases between the two germline ends. Germline V gene data show CDR1 as SGDLS and CDR2 as YYNGEE. CDR3 length: 14 amino acids. The CDR3 DNA reads as TGTGCCAGCAGCGTGGACTGGGACAAAAACATTCAGTACTTC. Its protein product is CASSVDWDKNIQYF.

Many counts were recorded for this clonotype. The V and J genes are TRBV7-2 and TRBJ1-2; D is unresolved. Germline values: CDR1 SGHTA, CDR2 FQGNSA. The CDR3 has 13 amino acids. Trimming removed 2 bases from V and 7 bases from J, with 11 bases in between. The CDR3 protein is CASSLSERSGYTF. The CDR3 DNA reads as TGTGCCAGCAGCTTATCGGAACGCTCTGGCTACACCTTC.